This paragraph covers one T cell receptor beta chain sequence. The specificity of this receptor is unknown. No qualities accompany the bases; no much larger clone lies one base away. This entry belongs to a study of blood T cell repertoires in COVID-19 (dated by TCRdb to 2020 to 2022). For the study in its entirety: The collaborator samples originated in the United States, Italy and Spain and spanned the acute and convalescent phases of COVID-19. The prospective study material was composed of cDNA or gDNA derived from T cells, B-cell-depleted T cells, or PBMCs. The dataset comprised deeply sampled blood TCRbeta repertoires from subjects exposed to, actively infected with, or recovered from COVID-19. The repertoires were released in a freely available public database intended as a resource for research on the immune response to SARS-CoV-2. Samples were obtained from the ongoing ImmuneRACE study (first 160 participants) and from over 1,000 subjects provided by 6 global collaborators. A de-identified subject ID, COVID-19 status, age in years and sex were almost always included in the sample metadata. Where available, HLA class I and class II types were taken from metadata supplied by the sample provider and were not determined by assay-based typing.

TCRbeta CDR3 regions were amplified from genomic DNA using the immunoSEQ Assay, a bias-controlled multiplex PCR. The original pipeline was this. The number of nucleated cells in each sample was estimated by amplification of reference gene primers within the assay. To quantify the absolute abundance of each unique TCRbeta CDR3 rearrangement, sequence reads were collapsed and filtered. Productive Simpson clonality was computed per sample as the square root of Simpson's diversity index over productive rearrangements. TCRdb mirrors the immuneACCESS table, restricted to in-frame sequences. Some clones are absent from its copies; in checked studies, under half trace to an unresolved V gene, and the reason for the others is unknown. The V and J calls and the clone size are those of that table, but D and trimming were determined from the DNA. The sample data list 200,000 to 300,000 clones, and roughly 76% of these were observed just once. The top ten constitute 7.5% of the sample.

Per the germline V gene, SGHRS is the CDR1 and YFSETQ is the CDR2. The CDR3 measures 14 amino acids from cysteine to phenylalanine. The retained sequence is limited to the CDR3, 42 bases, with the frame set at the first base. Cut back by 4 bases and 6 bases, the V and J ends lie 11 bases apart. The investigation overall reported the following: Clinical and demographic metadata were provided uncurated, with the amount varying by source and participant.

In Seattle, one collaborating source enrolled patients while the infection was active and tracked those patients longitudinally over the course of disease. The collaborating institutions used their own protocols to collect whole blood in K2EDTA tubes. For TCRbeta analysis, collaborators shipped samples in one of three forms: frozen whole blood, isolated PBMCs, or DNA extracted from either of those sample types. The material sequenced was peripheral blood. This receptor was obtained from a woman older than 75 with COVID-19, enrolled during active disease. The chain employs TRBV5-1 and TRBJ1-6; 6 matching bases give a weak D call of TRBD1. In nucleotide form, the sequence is TGCGCCAGCAGCCGGGACATTGGTAATTCACCCCTCCACTTT. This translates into CASSRDIGNSPLHF.